The clone carrying this TCR beta chain was recorded a few times. Its antigen is not identified. The data stem from a study of identical twins. The V and J ends lost 5 bases and 3 bases respectively, with 5 bases between them. Germline CDR1 is SGHRS and CDR2 is YFSETQ. This CDR3 contains 11 residues. A single record per CDR3 protein comes from TCRdb applying MiXCR to the 5' RACE reads. Of some 230,000 distinct CDR3 sequences listed, 5.5% to 7.5% are singletons. Study-level results: Conclusions came from cross-sectional statistical analysis, not from following the same donors.

This sample was also put to use in a study of T cells expressing NK-cell markers.

J is TRBJ1-1 and V is TRBV5-1; the D is unclear. The receptor was derived from a woman younger than 30 in good health. The sample consisted of CD8+ T cells sorted from blood. In DNA form, the CDR3 reads TGCGCCAGCAGGCTTGACACTGAAGCTTTCTTT. This codes for CASRLDTEAFF.